This T cell receptor (beta chain) derives from a study of blood T cell repertoires in COVID-19. Study overall: Both acute and convalescent COVID-19 samples were obtained from the United States, Italy and Spain.

Here immunoSEQ multiplex PCR was the method, and the copy in TCRdb shows in-frame clones only, minus some. The table has about 82,000 clones, about 85% seen once; the top ten hold more than 15%. Germline V gives CDR1 LGHDT, CDR2 YNNKEL (reference sequence). Trimming left V 0 bases short and J 5 bases short, with 16 bases between. The CDR3 loop spans 16 amino acids. This chain links TRBV3-1 (or the pseudogene TRBV3-2) with TRBJ2-5; D gene uncertain. The sample consisted of peripheral blood. This receptor was taken from a man at least 80 years old with active or convalescent COVID-19. CDR3 protein: CASSQDEFASRETQYF. The CDR3 nucleotides read TGTGCCAGCAGCCAAGATGAATTCGCCTCCAGGGAGACCCAGTACTTC.